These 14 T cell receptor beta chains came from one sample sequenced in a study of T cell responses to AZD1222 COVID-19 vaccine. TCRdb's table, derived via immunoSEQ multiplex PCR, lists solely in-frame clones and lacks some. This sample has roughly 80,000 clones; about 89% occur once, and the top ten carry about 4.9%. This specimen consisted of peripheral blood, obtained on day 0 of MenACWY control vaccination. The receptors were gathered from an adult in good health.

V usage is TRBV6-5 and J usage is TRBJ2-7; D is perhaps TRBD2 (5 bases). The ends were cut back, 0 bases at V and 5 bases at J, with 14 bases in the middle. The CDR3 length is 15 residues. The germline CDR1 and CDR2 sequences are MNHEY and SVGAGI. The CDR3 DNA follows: TGTGCCAGCAGTTACTCCGCCCGGGGTTTGGACGAGCAGTACTTC. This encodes CASSYSARGLDEQYF.

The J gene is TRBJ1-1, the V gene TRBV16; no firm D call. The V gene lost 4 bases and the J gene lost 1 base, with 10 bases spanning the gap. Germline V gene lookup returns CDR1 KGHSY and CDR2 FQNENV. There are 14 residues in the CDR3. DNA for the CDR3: TGTGCCAGCAGCCCAAGGGTGAGGAACACTGAAGCTTTCTTT. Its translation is CASSPRVRNTEAFF.

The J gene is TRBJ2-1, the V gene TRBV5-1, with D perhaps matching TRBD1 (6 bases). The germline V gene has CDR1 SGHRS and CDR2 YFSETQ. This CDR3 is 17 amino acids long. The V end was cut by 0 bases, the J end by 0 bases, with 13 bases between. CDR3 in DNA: TGCGCCAGCAGCTTGGGGGGGCAGTTGAGCTCCTACAATGAGCAGTTCTTC. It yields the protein CASSLGGQLSSYNEQFF.

The CDR3 nucleotides are TGTGCCAGCAGTTCCTTGACCGTATACTATGGCTACACCTTC. Protein product: CASSSLTVYYGYTF. This rearrangement joins TRBV28 to TRBJ1-2; D is unclear. This CDR3 has 14 amino acids. Germline loops: CDR1 MDHEN, CDR2 SYDVKM. The V end was cut by 4 bases, the J end by 3 bases, with 12 bases between.

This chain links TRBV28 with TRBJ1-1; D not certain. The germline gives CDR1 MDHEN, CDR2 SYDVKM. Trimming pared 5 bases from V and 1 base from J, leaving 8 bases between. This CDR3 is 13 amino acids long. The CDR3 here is CASSLDQNTEAFF. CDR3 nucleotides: TGTGCCAGCAGTCTGGACCAGAACACTGAAGCTTTCTTT.

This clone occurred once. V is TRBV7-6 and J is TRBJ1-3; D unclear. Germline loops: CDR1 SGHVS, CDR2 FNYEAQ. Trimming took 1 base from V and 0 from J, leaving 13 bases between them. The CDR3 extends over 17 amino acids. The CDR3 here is CASSLVWAGSSGNTIYF. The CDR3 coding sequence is TGTGCCAGCAGCTTAGTCTGGGCTGGCAGCTCTGGAAACACCATATATTTT.

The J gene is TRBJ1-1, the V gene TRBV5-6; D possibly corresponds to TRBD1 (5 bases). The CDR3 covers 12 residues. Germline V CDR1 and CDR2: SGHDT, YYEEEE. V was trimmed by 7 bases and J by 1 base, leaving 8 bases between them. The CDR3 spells CASRTGNTEAFF. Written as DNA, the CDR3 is TGTGCCAGCCGAACAGGGAACACTGAAGCTTTCTTT. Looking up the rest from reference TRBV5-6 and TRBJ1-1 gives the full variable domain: DAGVTQSPTHLIKTRGQQVTLRCSPKSGHDTVSWYQQALGQGPQFIFQYYEEEERQRGNFPDRFSGHQFPNYSSELNVNALLLGDSALYLCASRTGNTEAFFGQGTRLTVV.

The CDR3: CASSVLQGGVSNQPQHF. The CDR3 coding sequence is TGTGCCAGTAGTGTCCTGCAGGGGGGTGTAAGCAATCAGCCCCAGCATTTT. The rearrangement joins TRBV19 to TRBJ1-5; 7 nucleotides align to TRBD1. Per the germline V gene, CDR1 is LNHDA and CDR2 is SQIVND (reference sequence). Trimming cost V 5 bases and J 1 base; bases outside gene matches: 11. This CDR3 contains 17 residues.

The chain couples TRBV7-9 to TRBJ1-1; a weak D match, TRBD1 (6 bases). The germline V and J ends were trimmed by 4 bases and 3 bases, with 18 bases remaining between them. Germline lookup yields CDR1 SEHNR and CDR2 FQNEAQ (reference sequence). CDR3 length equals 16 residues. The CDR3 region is CASSSAQGQSDTEAFF. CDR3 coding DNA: TGTGCCAGCAGCTCGGCGCAGGGGCAGTCAGACACTGAAGCTTTCTTT.

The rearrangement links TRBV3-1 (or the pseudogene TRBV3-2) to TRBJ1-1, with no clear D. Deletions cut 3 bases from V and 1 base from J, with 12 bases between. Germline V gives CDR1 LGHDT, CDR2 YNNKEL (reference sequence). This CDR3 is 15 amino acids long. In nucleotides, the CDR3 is TGTGCCAGCAGCCACCTAAACGCAGCGAACACTGAAGCTTTCTTT. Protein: CASSHLNAANTEAFF.

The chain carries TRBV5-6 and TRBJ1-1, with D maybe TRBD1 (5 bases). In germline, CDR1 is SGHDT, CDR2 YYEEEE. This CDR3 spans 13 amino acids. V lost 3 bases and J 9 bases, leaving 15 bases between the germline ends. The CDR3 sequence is CASSWGDGEQAFF. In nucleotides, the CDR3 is TGTGCCAGCAGCTGGGGGGATGGCGAACAAGCTTTCTTT.

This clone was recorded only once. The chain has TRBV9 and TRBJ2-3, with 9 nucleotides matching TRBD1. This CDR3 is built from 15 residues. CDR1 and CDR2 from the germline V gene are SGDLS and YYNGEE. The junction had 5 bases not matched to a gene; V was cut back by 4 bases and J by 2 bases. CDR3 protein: CASSTRTGATDTQYF. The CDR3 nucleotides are TGTGCCAGCAGCACCCGGACAGGGGCCACAGATACGCAGTATTTT.

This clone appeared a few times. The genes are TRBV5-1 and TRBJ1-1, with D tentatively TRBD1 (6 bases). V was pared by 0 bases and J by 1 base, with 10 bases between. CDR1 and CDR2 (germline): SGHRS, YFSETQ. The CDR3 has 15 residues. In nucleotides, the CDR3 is TGCGCCAGCAGCTTGGTCGGGGGCGCGAACACTGAAGCTTTCTTT. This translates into CASSLVGGANTEAFF.

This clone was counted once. CDR3 residues: CASGDRGTSYEQYF. Here the CDR3 DNA reads TGTGCCAGCGGGGACAGGGGGACCTCCTACGAGCAGTACTTC. This rearrangement joins TRBV19 to TRBJ2-7; TRBD1 aligns across 11 bases. V shed 9 bases and J 0 bases; nucleotides not matched to a gene: 4. Germline V CDR1 and CDR2: LNHDA, SQIVND (reference sequence). The CDR3 is made up of 14 amino acids.